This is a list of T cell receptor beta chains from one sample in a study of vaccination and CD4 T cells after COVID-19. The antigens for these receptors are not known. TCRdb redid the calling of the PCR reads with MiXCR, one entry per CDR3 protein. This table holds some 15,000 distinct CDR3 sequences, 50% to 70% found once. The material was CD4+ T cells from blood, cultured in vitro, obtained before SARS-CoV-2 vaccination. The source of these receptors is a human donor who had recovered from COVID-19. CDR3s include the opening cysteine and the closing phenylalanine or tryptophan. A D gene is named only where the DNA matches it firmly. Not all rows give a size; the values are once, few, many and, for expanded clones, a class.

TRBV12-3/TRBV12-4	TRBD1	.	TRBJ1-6	TGTGCCAGCAGTTCCACAGGGGAGAATTCACCCCTCCACTTT	CASSSTGENSPLHF
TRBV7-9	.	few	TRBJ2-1	TGTGCCAGCAGCTTCGAGGGGGGGACCTACAATGAGCAGTTCTTC	CASSFEGGTYNEQFF
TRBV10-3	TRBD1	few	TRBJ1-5	TGTGCCATCAGTACAGGGGAAAGCAATCAGCCCCAGCATTTT	CAISTGESNQPQHF
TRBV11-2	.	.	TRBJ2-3	TGTGCCAGCAGCTCTCAGACCGGACAGACTACAGATACGCAGTATTTT	CASSSQTGQTTDTQYF
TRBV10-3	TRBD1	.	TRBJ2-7	TGTGCCATCAGTCCCGGGACAGGGGCTTACGAGCAGTACTTC	CAISPGTGAYEQYF
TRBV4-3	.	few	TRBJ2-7	TGCGCCAGCAGCCAAGATCTCGGGGGCCGGGAGCAGTACTTC	CASSQDLGGREQYF
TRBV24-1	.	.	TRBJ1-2	TGTGCCACCAGTGGTTCACTCAGTAAGGAATACTATGGCTACACCTTC	CATSGSLSKEYYGYTF
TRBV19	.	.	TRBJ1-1	TGTGCCAGTAAAGTACGCCTCCAGGGGAATACTGAAGCTTTCTTT	CASKVRLQGNTEAFF
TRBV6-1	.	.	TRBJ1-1	TGTGCCAGCAGTCCACAATCGAACACTGAAGCTTTCTTT	CASSPQSNTEAFF
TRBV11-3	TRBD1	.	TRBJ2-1	TGTGCCAGCAGTCCTCCCGCGGGACAGGGCTTACATGAGCAGTTCTTC	CASSPPAGQGLHEQFF
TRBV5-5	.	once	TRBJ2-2	TGTGCCAGCCGAAAGGGGGGCGGGGAGCTGTTTTTT	CASRKGGGELFF
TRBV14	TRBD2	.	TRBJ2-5	TGTGCCAGCAGCCAAGAGCCGTGGCGGGGGGGCTTACGGGAGACCCAGTACTTC	CASSQEPWRGGLRETQYF
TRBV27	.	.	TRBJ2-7	TGTGCCAGCAGTTTAGACGGAGCCTACGAGCAGTACTTC	CASSLDGAYEQYF
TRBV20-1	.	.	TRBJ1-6	TGCAGTGCTATGGTTACACGGGGGCTTAGGGATAATTCACCCCTCCACTTT	CSAMVTRGLRDNSPLHF
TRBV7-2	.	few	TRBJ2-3	TGTGCCAGCAGCCAACCCTTAGGGAGAACAGATACGCAGTATTTT	CASSQPLGRTDTQYF
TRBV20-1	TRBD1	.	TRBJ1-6	TGCAGTGCTAGATCAAGGACAGGGCTGTCACCCCTCCACTTT	CSARSRTGLSPLHF
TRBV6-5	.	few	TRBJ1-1	TGTGCCAGCAGTTATGGGGGCACTGAAGCTTTCTTT	CASSYGGTEAFF
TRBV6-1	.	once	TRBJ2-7	TGTGCCAGCAGCATGGGGGGGGGCCGGTACGAGCAGTACTTC	CASSMGGGRYEQYF
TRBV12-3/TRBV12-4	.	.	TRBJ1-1	TGTGCCAGCAGTAAGCTTGGAGTACAGGCCACTGAAGCTTTCTTT	CASSKLGVQATEAFF
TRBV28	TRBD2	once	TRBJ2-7	TGTGCCAGCAGTTTAGCGGGAGAATACGAGCAGTACTTC	CASSLAGEYEQYF
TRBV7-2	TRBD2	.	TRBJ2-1	TGTGCCAGCAGCATCACAGCGGGAGTCTACAATGAGCAGTTCTTC	CASSITAGVYNEQFF
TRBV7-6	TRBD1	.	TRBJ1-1	TGTGCCAGCAGCGGCACCGGGACAGCGAACACTGAAGCTTTCTTT	CASSGTGTANTEAFF
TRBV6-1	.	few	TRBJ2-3	TGTGCCAGCAGATATATCCGGACAAGCACAGATACGCAGTATTTT	CASRYIRTSTDTQYF
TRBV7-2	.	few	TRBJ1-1	TGTGCCAGCAGCTTACAACGGGACGCCGGGAACACTGAAGCTTTCTTT	CASSLQRDAGNTEAFF
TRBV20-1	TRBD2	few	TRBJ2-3	TGCAGTGCTAGTCAGAAGCGGGAACCGCTAGGAGATACGCAGTATTTT	CSASQKREPLGDTQYF
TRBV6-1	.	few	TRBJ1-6	TGTGCCAGCAGTGTAGGGGCGTTGACCAGCTCCTATAATTCACCCCTCCACTTT	CASSVGALTSSYNSPLHF
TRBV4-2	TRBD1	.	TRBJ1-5	TGTGCCAGCAGTCAGGGGGAGTCGGCGCGGCCCCAGCATTTT	CASSQGESARPQHF
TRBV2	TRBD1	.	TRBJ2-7	TGTGCCAGCAGTCAACGACAGGGGACTTTCTACGAGCAGTACTTC	CASSQRQGTFYEQYF
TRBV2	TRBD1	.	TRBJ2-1	TGTGCCAGCAGAAATCTCCGGACAGGGGTTGGGGGCAATGAGCAGTTCTTC	CASRNLRTGVGGNEQFF
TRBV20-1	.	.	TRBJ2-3	TGCAGTGCTAGAGTCAGGGGAGCGGTAGATACGCAGTATTTT	CSARVRGAVDTQYF
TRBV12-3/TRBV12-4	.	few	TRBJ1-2	TGTGCCAGCTCCTTTACGGGACAAACGGGCTACACCTTC	CASSFTGQTGYTF
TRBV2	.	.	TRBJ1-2	TGTGCCAGCGGGAATAACTATGGCTACACCTTC	CASGNNYGYTF
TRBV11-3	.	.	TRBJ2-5	TGTGCCAGCAGCTTAGAACAGCCAGAGACCCAGTACTTC	CASSLEQPETQYF
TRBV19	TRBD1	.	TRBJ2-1	TGTGCCAGTAGTACATCCGGGACAGGGGTGGGCAATGAGCAGTTCTTC	CASSTSGTGVGNEQFF
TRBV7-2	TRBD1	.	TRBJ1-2	TGTGCCAGCAGCCGGACAGGGGTAGTCTATGGCTACACCTTC	CASSRTGVVYGYTF
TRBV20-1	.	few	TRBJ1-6	TGCAGTGCTAGAGATCAGCAGACCTATAATTCACCCCTCCACTTT	CSARDQQTYNSPLHF
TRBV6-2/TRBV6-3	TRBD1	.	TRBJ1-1	TGTGCCAGCACCGTCGCGGACAGGGGGCTGGCTGAAGCTTTCTTT	CASTVADRGLAEAFF
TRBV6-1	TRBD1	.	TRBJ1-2	TGTGCCAGCAGTGACCGGGACAGGGGAAATGGCTACACCTTC	CASSDRDRGNGYTF
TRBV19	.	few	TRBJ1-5	TGTGCCAGTAACGCCTTGGGGTTGTCTCAGCCCCAGCATTTT	CASNALGLSQPQHF
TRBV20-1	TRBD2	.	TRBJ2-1	TGCAGTGCTCAACCGGGACTAGCGGGAGTAGGTGAGCAGTTCTTC	CSAQPGLAGVGEQFF
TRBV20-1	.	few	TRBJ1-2	TGCAGTGCTAGAGTAAGGGATGTCTATGGCTACACCTTC	CSARVRDVYGYTF
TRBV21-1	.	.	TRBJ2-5	TGTGCCAGCAGCGGGACGGAGGAGTGGGAGACCCAGTACTTC	CASSGTEEWETQYF
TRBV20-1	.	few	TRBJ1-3	TGCAGTGCCCCCGGCGGGAGCTCTGGAAACACCATATATTTT	CSAPGGSSGNTIYF
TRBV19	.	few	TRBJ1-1	TGTGCCAGTAGTATGGGACAAATGAACACTGAAGCTTTCTTT	CASSMGQMNTEAFF
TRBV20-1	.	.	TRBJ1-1	TGCAGTGCTAGATATCCCCCTATGAACACTGAAGCTTTCTTT	CSARYPPMNTEAFF